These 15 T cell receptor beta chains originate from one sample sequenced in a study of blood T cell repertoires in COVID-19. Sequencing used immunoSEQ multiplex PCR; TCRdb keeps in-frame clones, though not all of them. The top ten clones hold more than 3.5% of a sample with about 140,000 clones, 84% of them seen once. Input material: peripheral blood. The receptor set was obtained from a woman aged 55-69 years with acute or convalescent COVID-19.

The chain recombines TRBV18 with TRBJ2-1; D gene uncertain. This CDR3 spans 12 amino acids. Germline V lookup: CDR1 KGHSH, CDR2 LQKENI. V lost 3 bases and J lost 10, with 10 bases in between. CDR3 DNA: TGTGCCAGCTCACCGAGCCGAGCGGAGCAGTTCTTC. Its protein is CASSPSRAEQFF.

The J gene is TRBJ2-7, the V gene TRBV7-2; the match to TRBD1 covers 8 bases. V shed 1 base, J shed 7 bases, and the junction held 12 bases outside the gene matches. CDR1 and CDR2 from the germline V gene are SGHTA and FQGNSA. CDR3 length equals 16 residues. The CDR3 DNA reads TGTGCCAGCAGCTTAGATTCAGGGGGCGGGCTAGGGGAGCAGTACTTC. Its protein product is CASSLDSGGGLGEQYF.

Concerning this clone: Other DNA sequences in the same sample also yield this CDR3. The CDR3 protein is CASSQDRVRSPLHF. CDR3 coding DNA: TGTGCCAGCAGCCAGGACAGGGTACGATCACCCCTCCACTTT. The V call is TRBV3-1 (or the pseudogene TRBV3-2), the J call TRBJ1-6, with 8 bases lining up with TRBD1. The germline V gene has CDR1 LGHDT and CDR2 YNNKEL (reference sequence). There are 14 residues in the CDR3. Trimming removed 3 bases from V and 10 bases from J; junction bases left unmatched: 5.

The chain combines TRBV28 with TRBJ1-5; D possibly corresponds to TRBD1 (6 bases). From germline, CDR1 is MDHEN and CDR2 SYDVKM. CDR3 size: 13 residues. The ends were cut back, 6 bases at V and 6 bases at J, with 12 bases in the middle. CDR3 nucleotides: TGTGCCAGCAGGGCAGGGGCCGGTCAGCCCCAGCATTTT. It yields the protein CASRAGAGQPQHF.

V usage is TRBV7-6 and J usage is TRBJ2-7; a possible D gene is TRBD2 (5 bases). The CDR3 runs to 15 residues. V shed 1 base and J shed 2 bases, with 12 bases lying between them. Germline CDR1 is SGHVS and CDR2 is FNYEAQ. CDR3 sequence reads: CASSLELGHPYEQYF. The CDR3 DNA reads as TGTGCCAGCAGCTTAGAACTAGGCCATCCCTACGAGCAGTACTTC.

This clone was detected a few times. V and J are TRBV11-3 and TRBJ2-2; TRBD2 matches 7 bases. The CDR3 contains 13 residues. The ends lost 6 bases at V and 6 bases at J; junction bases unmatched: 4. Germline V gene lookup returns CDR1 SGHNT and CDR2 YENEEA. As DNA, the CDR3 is TGTGCCAGCAGGCAAAGCGGGGCCGGGGAGCTGTTTTTT. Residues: CASRQSGAGELFF.

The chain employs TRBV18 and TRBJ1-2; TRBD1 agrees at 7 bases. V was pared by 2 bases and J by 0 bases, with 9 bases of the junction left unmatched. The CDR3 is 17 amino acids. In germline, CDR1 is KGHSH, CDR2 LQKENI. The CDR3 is CASSPSTGNTPNYGYTF. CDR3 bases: TGTGCCAGCTCACCATCGACAGGGAATACCCCTAACTATGGCTACACCTTC. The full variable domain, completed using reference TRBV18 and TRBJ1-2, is NAGVMQNPRHLVRRRGQEARLRCSPMKGHSHVYWYRQLPEEGLKFMVYLQKENIIDESGMPKERFSAEFPKEGPSILRIQQVVRGDSAAYFCASSPSTGNTPNYGYTFGSGTRLTVV.

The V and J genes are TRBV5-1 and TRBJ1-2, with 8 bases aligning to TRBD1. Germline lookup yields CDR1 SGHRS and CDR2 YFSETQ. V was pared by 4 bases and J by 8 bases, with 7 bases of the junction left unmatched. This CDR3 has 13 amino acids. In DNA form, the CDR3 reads TGCGCCAGCAGCCCCGAGGACAGGGCCGGCTACACCTTC. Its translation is CASSPEDRAGYTF.

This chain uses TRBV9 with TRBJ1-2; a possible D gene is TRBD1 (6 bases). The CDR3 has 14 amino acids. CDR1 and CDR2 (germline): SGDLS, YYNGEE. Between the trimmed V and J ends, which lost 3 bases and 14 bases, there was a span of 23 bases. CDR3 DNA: TGTGCCAGCAGCGGGAATAACAGGGACCGCTCGAGGACCTTC. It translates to CASSGNNRDRSRTF.

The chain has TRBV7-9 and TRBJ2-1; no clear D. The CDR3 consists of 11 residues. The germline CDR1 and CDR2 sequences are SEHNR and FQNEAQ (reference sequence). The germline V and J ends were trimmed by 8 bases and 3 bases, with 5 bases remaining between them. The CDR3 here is CASRVYNEQFF. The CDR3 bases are TGTGCCAGCCGGGTCTACAATGAGCAGTTCTTC.

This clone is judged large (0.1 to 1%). For the CDR3, the DNA is TGTGCCAGCAGCCCCGGGACAGGGGGGACCGGGGAGCTGTTTTTT. It is translated as CASSPGTGGTGELFF. This chain uses TRBV9 with TRBJ2-2; 11 bases match TRBD1. V lost 4 bases to trimming and J lost 5 bases; unmatched junction nucleotides: 4. The CDR3 totals 15 residues. Germline assignment: CDR1 SGDLS and CDR2 YYNGEE.

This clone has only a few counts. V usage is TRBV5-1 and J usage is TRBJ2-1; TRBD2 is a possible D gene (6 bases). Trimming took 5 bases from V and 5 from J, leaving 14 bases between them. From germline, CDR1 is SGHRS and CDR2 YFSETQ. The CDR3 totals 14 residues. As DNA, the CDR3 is TGCGCCAGCAGACCCGGACTATCCAACAATGAGCAGTTCTTC. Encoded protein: CASRPGLSNNEQFF.

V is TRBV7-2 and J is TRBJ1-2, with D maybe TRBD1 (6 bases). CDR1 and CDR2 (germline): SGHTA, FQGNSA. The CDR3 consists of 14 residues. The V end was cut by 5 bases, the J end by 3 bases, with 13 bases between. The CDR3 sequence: CASSRTGSDYGYTF. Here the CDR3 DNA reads TGTGCCAGCAGCAGAACAGGGAGCGACTATGGCTACACCTTC.

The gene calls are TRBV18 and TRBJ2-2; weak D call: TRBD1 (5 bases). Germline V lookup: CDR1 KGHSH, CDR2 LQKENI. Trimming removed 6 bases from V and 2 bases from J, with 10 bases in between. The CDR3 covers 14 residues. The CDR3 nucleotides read TGTGCCAGCTCTACAGGCCCTAACACCGGGGAGCTGTTTTTT. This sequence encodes CASSTGPNTGELFF.

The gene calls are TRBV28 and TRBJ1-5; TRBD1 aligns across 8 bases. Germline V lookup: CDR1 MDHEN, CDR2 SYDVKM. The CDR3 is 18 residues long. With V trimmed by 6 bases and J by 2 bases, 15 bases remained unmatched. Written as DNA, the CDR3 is TGTGCCAGCAGGCGTAAGTTTTTCCAGGGGGCGCGCAATCAGCCCCAGCATTTT. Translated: CASRRKFFQGARNQPQHF.